One T cell receptor (beta chain) is described in this entry. J gave up 2 bases and V 4 bases, and 4 bases lay outside the gene matches. The CDR3 is 15 amino acids. Germline assignment: CDR1 LGHNA and CDR2 YNFKEQ. For TCRbeta, the library was prepared with unique molecular identifiers. TCRdb re-analysed the PCR reads in MiXCR, keeping a single row per CDR3 protein. The sample includes 450,000 to 600,000 distinct CDR3 sequences, about 17% seen only once; the top ten take 2.5% to 4%. The sample comes from a study of T-cell reconstitution after alpha-beta-depleted transplantation in children. The clonotype originates from a human donor who donated a stem cell graft to a child with acute lymphoblastic leukemia. Sequenced here: PBMCs from the stem cell graft donor, sampled from the stem cell graft. This rearrangement joins TRBV4-2 to TRBJ1-3, with TRBD1 matching over 8 bases. Here the CDR3 DNA reads TGTGCCAGCAGCCCCTCAGGGGGCACTGGAAACACCATATATTTT. It specifies CASSPSGGTGNTIYF.